This T cell receptor beta chain was captured in a study of regulatory T cells in long-lasting Graves disease (dated by TCRdb to the early 2020s). In the study overall: In the newly diagnosed Graves' disease group, patients had been taking antithyroid drugs for less than 3 months. Patients with persistent Graves' disease were compared with patients with newly diagnosed Graves' disease using TCR sequencing and RNA sequencing of peripheral blood. The study took place in China and was registered as a clinical trial. TCR sequencing covered around 13 persistent and approximately 20 newly diagnosed Graves' disease patients, around 33 samples in total. The investigation overall reported the following: Lower TCR Shannon entropy and fewer highly expanded clones were observed in persistent Graves' disease patients than in newly diagnosed patients, which suggested clonal expansion. Persistent patients shared more public clonotypes among themselves (over 2,500) than newly diagnosed patients did (approximately 900). Sequencing and analysis were restricted to the TCR beta chain. Only peripheral blood was studied, because thyroid tissue, the primary lesion, was inaccessible. TRBV28, TRBJ1-2 and TRBJ2-5 were preferentially used in persistent disease, while TRBV20-1 and TRBJ2-1 were favored in newly diagnosed disease. The authors noted that the small sample size was a limitation that may lower accuracy.

V lost 5 bases and J lost 1 base; the stretch between them is 12 bases long. For CDR1 and CDR2, the germline V gene (reference sequence) lists SGHAT and FQDESV. Its CDR3 holds 15 amino acids, cysteine through phenylalanine. The entry retains the CDR3 DNA only, 45 bases that are in frame from base 1. The sample's time point label is to be understood as: newly diagnosed GD, antithyroid drugs for less than 3 months. RNA was extracted from PBMCs in TRIzol for both TCR sequencing and RNA sequencing. The diagnosis of Graves' disease followed American Thyroid Association guidelines. Patients were recruited from an endocrinology department in Xi'an, China. From each patient, 7.5 to 9.5 milliliters of peripheral blood was collected into an EDTA anticoagulant tube. Ficoll Paque Plus density gradient separation was used to isolate PBMCs, and no further T cell sorting was performed. An Agilent 2100 Bioanalyzer and agarose gel were used to assess RNA quality, and a NanoDrop 2000 was used to measure RNA concentration.

Library creation used multiplex PCR. Instrument used: Illumina HiSeq 4000. TCR beta libraries were built with iRepertoire HTBI primers and Arm-PCR amplification of CDR3 regions. Before sequencing, the PCR products underwent gel purification. The authors' analysis ran thus. Across samples, about 64 TRBV and around 15 TRBJ segments were identified and used for gene usage analysis of CDR3 amino acid clonotypes. COPE and FqMerger were used to merge filtered high-quality paired reads into contigs. Contigs were aligned with BLAST to IMGT TRBV, TRBD and TRBJ reference genes, and CDR3 was defined per IMGT. Highly expanded clones were defined as clonotypes with a frequency above 0.1%. Repertoire diversity was measured by Shannon entropy, and V-J evenness by the Gini coefficient. A clonotype found in more than one individual was treated as public. Clones were called with MiXCR by TCRdb after fastp trimmed the public reads at Q25, and only in-frame beta chains were retained. Every distinct CDR3 protein forms one entry, paired with its most common genes and DNA. Clone size and V and J calls follow TCRdb, not the original study. This sample lists some 500,000 distinct CDR3 sequences; about 16% were detected once. 20% to 25% of the sample is in the top ten clones.

This clonotype has at least ten counts. What this receptor recognizes is not known. The record has no base qualities; no much larger clone is one base away. These same data were also listed under a study on T cells in Graves' hyperthyroidism and ophthalmopathy. Looking at the second paper: Stable Graves' hyperthyroidism was defined as no progression to ophthalmopathy during 18 months of follow-up. Hyperthyroidism patients were newly diagnosed, had a disease duration of under 2 months, and were aged 18 to 65 years. Any patient with an uncontrolled infection, another autoimmune disease, pregnancy or lactation was excluded. Diagnoses were established on the basis of clinical symptoms, serum thyroxine and TRAb, thyroid ultrasound, and orbital computed tomography. The first round of RT-PCR for the TCR CDR3 was performed with the HTBI primer set and the Qiagen OneStep RT-PCR kit. Most expanded thyroid clonotypes (frequency above 0.001) were also detected in blood, a finding suggesting that blood repertoires may reflect thyroid immune responses. Ophthalmopathy was separated from stable hyperthyroidism by a 13 V-J signature model, with around 90% sensitivity and roughly 81% specificity obtained in cross-validation and 80%/75% obtained in testing. In validation, the model predicted progression to ophthalmopathy with about 71% sensitivity and roughly 75% specificity, a median of approximately 6.7 months before onset. A discovery cohort of approximately 97 patients, about 40 with Graves' ophthalmopathy and over 55 with stable Graves' hyperthyroidism, was used to find distinguishing TCR V-J signatures. Prospective prediction of ophthalmopathy was tested in an independent validation cohort consisting of under 20 hyperthyroidism patients and some 17 patients who later progressed to ophthalmopathy. The approximately 97 discovery patients were randomly divided into training and test sets at a 7:3 ratio. The study also compared thyroid tissue and blood T-cell repertoires from over 5 Graves' hyperthyroidism patients. Once sampling was done, hyperthyroidism patients were given methimazole at a starting dose of 30 mg daily, whereas ophthalmopathy patients were given high-dose intravenous methylprednisolone. A second multiplex PCR round built the libraries, followed by size selection and purification. The libraries were sequenced on an Illumina HiSeq2000 using paired-end 100 bp reads. SOAPnuke was used to process the raw data, with reads discarded if the reads contained adapters or uncalled bases, had a mean Phred below 15, or lacked an exact constant-primer or identifier match. COPE v1.2.5 was used to merge the high-quality paired reads, and each unique nucleotide sequence was defined as a clonotype. Clonotypes were aligned to IMGT TRBV, TRBD and TRBJ reference segments using MiTCR v1.1. The analysis was restricted to V-J combinations with a frequency above 0.0001, which together covered about 99% of the repertoires. A TCS score was defined as the ratio between F50 (clonal expansion) and ExV (chaos), using BLOSUM62-based TCRdist between CDR3 peptides within each V-J. Welch's t-statistics and random forest reduced approximately 520 V-J features to 13, which were used in a naive Bayes classifier (R e1071). No statistical method was used to set the sample size in advance, and investigators knew the group allocation. The paper describes TCR Vbeta CDR3 sequencing of more than 120 peripheral blood samples, made up of about 40 ophthalmopathy patients, around 78 hyperthyroidism patients and about 17 progressor patients.

This chain joins TRBV11-1 to TRBJ1-5; no D segment can be confidently identified. Sequencing used peripheral blood mononuclear cells (PBMCs), obtained at new diagnosis, from a patient treated with antithyroid drugs. This TCR derives from a woman aged 35-65 years with Graves disease. Donor details come from another sample of the same person, matched by shared clones. The bases read TGTGCCAGCAGCCCAGGCCGGGGAAGCAATCAGCCCCAGCATTTT. This is translated as CASSPGRGSNQPQHF.